This paragraph reports one TCR beta chain. This sample is part of a study of spatial heterogeneity in lung cancer. Study-wide background: Alpha-chain sequences were detected in numbers that were consistently lower than beta-chain sequences. TCR and UMI combinations that were unique each appeared, on average, more than ten times in raw reads.

Each TCR cDNA molecule bore a unique molecular identifier. TCRdb independently ran MiXCR on the 5' RACE reads; one entry per CDR3 protein. The sample shows approximately 47,000 distinct CDR3 sequences, 7.5% to 8% of them seen only once. The germline V and J ends were trimmed by 2 bases and 9 bases, with 14 bases remaining between them. This CDR3 is 14 amino acids long. Described time point: sample taken at primary tumor resection. Sequencing of whole RNA from tumor, nontumor lung or frozen PBMC involved no sorting. Source: PBMCs, taken at surgery. This TCR was sampled from a female donor with early-stage non-small cell lung cancer. The chain links TRBV12-3 or TRBV12-4 to TRBJ1-5; D gene unclear. The DNA for the CDR3 is TGTGCCAGCAGTTTATCCGGGGATGGGATGCCCCAGCATTTT. It codes for CASSLSGDGMPQHF.